These 24 T cell receptor beta chains came from one sample sequenced in a study of T cell clonality in common variable immunodeficiency. Measured with immunoSEQ multiplex PCR; TCRdb has only the in-frame clones, and not every one. Sampling found approximately 81,000 clones, none seen once. The specimen was peripheral blood mononuclear cells. The receptors originated from a person aged 18-70 years in good health.

This clone showed up many times. The read is 3 residues too short to cover the CDR3 end, so that end is filled in from the germline J gene. The chain couples TRBV2 to TRBJ2-5, with 7 bases lining up with TRBD2. The trim removed 3 bases at V and 1 base at J, leaving 5 bases unmatched. This CDR3 region has 15 residues. Germline CDR1 reads SNHLY; CDR2 reads FYNNEI. The CDR3 bases that were read are TGTGCCAGCAGTGACGAGCGGGGAATCCAAGAGACC. This sequence encodes CASSDERGIQET. The CDR3 as a whole reads CASSDERGIQETQYF.

This clone was counted many times. CDR3 bases read: TGTGCCAGCAGCTTCGGGGTCCTGAGTTCACCC. Translation gives CASSFGVLSSP. The full CDR3 is CASSFGVLSSPLHF. The V gene is TRBV7-2, the J gene TRBJ1-6; D gene uncertain. The CDR3 end falls 3 residues outside the read, so it is completed with the germline J gene. The CDR3 runs 14 residues. CDR1 and CDR2 (germline): SGHTA, FQGNSA. The V and J ends lost 3 bases and 9 bases respectively, with 12 bases between them. Full variable domain (outside the CDR3, taken from reference TRBV7-2 and TRBJ1-6): GAGVSQSPSNKVTEKGKDVELRCDPISGHTALYWYRQSLGQGLEFLIYFQGNSAPDKSGLPSDRFSAERTGGSVSTLTIQRTQQEDSAVYLCASSFGVLSSPLHFGNGTRLTVT.

This clone was seen repeatedly, ten times or more. The read is 3 residues too short to cover the CDR3 end, so that end is filled in from the germline J gene. The chain links TRBV2 to TRBJ2-7; maybe TRBD1 (6 bases). The CDR3 contains 14 residues. CDR1 SNHLY and CDR2 FYNNEI come from the germline V gene. The V end lost 6 bases, the J end lost 3 bases, and 15 bases lay between the germline ends. CDR3 protein: CASSLLGQIYEQYF. Incomplete CDR3 DNA: TGTGCCAGCAGCCTTCTAGGACAGATCTACGAG.

This clone was picked up many times. The read halts 3 residues ahead of the CDR3 end, with the missing end drawn from the germline J gene. The J gene is TRBJ1-4, the V gene TRBV20-1; TRBD1 aligns across 7 bases. Per germline, CDR1 DFQATT and CDR2 SNEGSKA (reference sequence). This CDR3 has 13 amino acids. V shed 3 bases, J shed 8 bases, and the junction held 6 bases outside the gene matches. This CDR3 reads CSASSGGWEKLFF. The CDR3 DNA, read in part, is TGCAGTGCTAGTTCAGGGGGTTGGGAAAAA.

This clone was recorded many times. The read terminates 3 residues ahead of where the CDR3 ends, so the germline J gene completes it. The chain couples TRBV6-2 or TRBV6-3 to TRBJ2-5; D is ambiguous. V dropped 6 bases and J dropped 0 bases, with 8 bases sitting between them. This CDR3 has 13 amino acids. Germline loops: CDR1 MNHEY, CDR2 SVGEGT. The part of the CDR3 DNA that was read is TGTGCCAGCAGGTTAAGGTACCAAGAGACC. It specifies CASRLRYQET. The full CDR3 protein reads CASRLRYQETQYF.

This clone was picked up many times. One junction end does not reproduce the germline sequence, and a read error may be involved. The CDR3 goes on 3 residues after the read ends, and that part is filled in from the germline J gene. The rearrangement uses TRBV4-2 and TRBJ2-1, with D possibly matching TRBD2 (5 bases). The V gene's germline CDR1 is LGHNA and CDR2 YNFKEQ. The CDR3 spans 15 residues. The sequenced CDR3 bases are TGCGCCAGCAGCCCACGGACTCTTTATCGCAATGAG. It is translated as CASSPRTLYRNE. The full CDR3 is CASSPRTLYRNEQFF.

There are many counts of this clone. The read comes to an end 3 residues before the CDR3 does, leaving the germline J gene to fill in the end. This chain uses TRBV20-1 with TRBJ2-1; D remains unclear. From germline, CDR1 is DFQATT and CDR2 SNEGSKA (reference sequence). There are 12 residues in the CDR3. The V end lost 3 bases, the J end lost 8 bases, and 11 bases lay between the germline ends. CDR3 DNA (partial): TGCAGTGCTAGTCTCTTCAACTATGAG. It codes for CSASLFNYE. The complete CDR3 sequence is CSASLFNYEQFF.

The table lists this clone with many counts. The read falls 3 residues short of the CDR3 end, and the missing part is taken from the germline J gene. This chain uses TRBV27 with TRBJ1-5, with 10 bases matching TRBD1. Unmatched junction bases numbered 3, after V lost 2 bases and J lost 5 bases. This CDR3 is 15 amino acids long. Germline V gene sequence: CDR1 MNHEY, CDR2 SMNVEV (reference sequence). The covered CDR3 bases are TGTGCCAGCAGTTTAGGGGGGACAGGGGATCAGCCC. Translated, it gives CASSLGGTGDQP. The whole CDR3 reads CASSLGGTGDQPQHF.

This clone was seen at least ten times. The read halts 3 residues ahead of the CDR3 end, with the missing end drawn from the germline J gene. The V gene is TRBV5-5, the J gene TRBJ2-7, with 11 bases fitting TRBD2. Germline assignment: CDR1 SGHKS and CDR2 YYEKEE (reference sequence). V shed 4 bases and J 0 bases; nucleotides not matched to a gene: 3. The CDR3 is made up of 15 amino acids. CDR3 sequence: CASSPGLADSYEQYF. The CDR3 bases that were read are TGTGCCAGCAGCCCGGGACTAGCGGACTCCTACGAG.

This clone was observed many times. The read ends 3 residues early relative to the CDR3; the germline J gene fills the gap. The chain links TRBV7-6 to TRBJ2-1, with 10 bases that match TRBD1. The V gene's germline CDR1 is SGHVS and CDR2 FNYEAQ. The CDR3 has 16 amino acids. J was trimmed by 8 bases and V by 2 bases; bases with no gene match: 9. CDR3 DNA, as far as it was read: TGTGCCAGCAGCTTAACGGGCGTGGGGACAGGGGATGAG. This sequence encodes CASSLTGVGTGDE. The CDR3 in full is CASSLTGVGTGDEQFF.

Regarding this clone: Coverage ceases 3 residues before the CDR3 finishes, and the germline J gene fills in the end. V gene TRBV11-2 combines with J gene TRBJ1-2; 9 bases map to TRBD1. Germline CDR1 is SGHAT and CDR2 is FQNNGV. This CDR3 contains 15 residues. The ends lost 5 bases at V and 7 bases at J; junction bases unmatched: 11. The CDR3 reads CASSPETGGSRGYTF. Partial CDR3 DNA: TGTGCCAGCAGCCCGGAGACAGGGGGTTCTCGTGGC.

This clone was counted at least ten times. The CDR3 DNA, read in part, is TGTGCCAGCAGCTTAGAGGTGTCCTCGGGGGGC. It translates to CASSLEVSSGG. The complete CDR3 protein is CASSLEVSSGGYTF. The chain couples TRBV11-2 to TRBJ1-2; D is undetermined. The read stops 3 residues short of the end of the CDR3; the missing end is completed from the germline J gene. CDR3 length equals 14 residues. CDR1 and CDR2 from the germline V gene are SGHAT and FQNNGV.

This clone was seen many times. The DNA ends 3 residues before the CDR3 does, and the rest of the CDR3 is filled in from the germline J gene. The chain uses TRBV6-2 or TRBV6-3 and TRBJ1-4; no clear D gene. CDR1 and CDR2 (germline): MNHEY, SVGEGT. Trimming stripped 4 bases from V and 8 bases from J, with 14 bases between. The CDR3 has 14 residues. CDR3 bases read: TGTGCCAGCAGTTTCTCGGCACCCTCGGAAAAA. Residues: CASSFSAPSEK. The full CDR3 sequence reads CASSFSAPSEKLFF.

As concerns this clone: The CDR3 end falls 3 residues outside the read, so it is completed with the germline J gene. This rearrangement joins TRBV2 to TRBJ1-1; TRBD1 might be the D (5 bases). Trimming took off 7 bases at V and 4 bases at J, with 13 bases between the two ends. The CDR3 covers 13 residues. From germline, CDR1 is SNHLY and CDR2 FYNNEI. CDR3 sequence: CASTLERGTEAFF. Incomplete CDR3 DNA: TGTGCCAGCACCCTAGAGAGGGGCACTGAA.

As concerns this clone: The read halts 3 residues ahead of the CDR3 end, with the missing end drawn from the germline J gene. The V call is TRBV5-4, the J call TRBJ1-6, with a tentative D call TRBD1 (5 bases). Deletions cut 5 bases from V and 7 bases from J, with 13 bases between. The V gene's germline CDR1 is SGHNT and CDR2 YYREEE (reference sequence). CDR3 length equals 14 residues. CDR3 loop: CASSYVAGNSPLHF. Incomplete CDR3 DNA: TGTGCCAGCAGTTACGTGGCAGGGAATTCACCC.

This clone was counted at least ten times. The sequenced CDR3 bases are TGCGCCAGCAGCTTGAGACAGGGGGCCCAAGAGACC. Protein product: CASSLRQGAQET. The full CDR3 protein is CASSLRQGAQETQYF. The V call is TRBV5-1, the J call TRBJ2-5; 10 bases match TRBD1. With the read ending 3 residues before the CDR3 end, the germline J gene is used to fill in that end. This CDR3 comprises 15 residues. CDR1 and CDR2 (germline): SGHRS, YFSETQ. V lost 1 base, J lost 1 base, and 1 base stayed unmatched.

This clone has ten or more counts. One end of the junction does not line up with germline, which may come from a read error. The sequenced fragment ends 3 residues before the CDR3 boundary, so the rest is inferred from the germline J gene. V gene TRBV30 combines with J gene TRBJ2-5; no reliable D call. The germline V gene encodes CDR1 GTSNPN and CDR2 SVGIG (reference sequence). The CDR3 is 11 amino acids. This CDR3 is CAWSVQGTQYF. The covered CDR3 bases are TGTGCCTGGAGTGTACAAGGGACC.

At least ten counts were recorded for this clone. The observed sequence ends 3 residues before the CDR3 terminus, with the missing tail filled in from the germline J gene. The chain recombines TRBV2 with TRBJ2-7, with D unresolved. Germline loops: CDR1 SNHLY, CDR2 FYNNEI. The CDR3 consists of 11 residues. The V end was cut by 4 bases, the J end by 3 bases, with 4 bases between. Partial CDR3 DNA: TGTGCCAGCAGTGTTAGCTACGAG. Translating it yields CASSVSYE. The entire CDR3 reads CASSVSYEQYF.

This clone has a count of ten or more. The read finishes 3 residues shy of the CDR3 end, and the germline J gene is used to complete it. This chain links TRBV9 with TRBJ2-1, with 7 bases lining up with TRBD2. Germline CDR1 is SGDLS and CDR2 is YYNGEE. The CDR3 runs to 16 residues. J was trimmed by 0 bases and V by 2 bases; bases with no gene match: 5. The CDR3 sequence is CASSVHGGSSYNEQFF. The sequenced part of the CDR3 DNA is TGTGCCAGCAGCGTCCATGGCGGGAGCTCCTACAATGAG.

This clone was seen ten or more times. The DNA ends 3 residues before the CDR3 does, and the rest of the CDR3 is filled in from the germline J gene. J is TRBJ1-6 and V is TRBV20-1; tentatively, D is TRBD1 (6 bases). This CDR3 has 15 amino acids. CDR1 is DFQATT, CDR2 SNEGSKA, per germline (reference sequence). Trimming took off 4 bases at V and 5 bases at J, with 15 bases between the two ends. CDR3 DNA (partial): TGCAGTGCTAATTCAGGGGCGCCCCATAATTCACCC. Translation gives CSANSGAPHNSP. The CDR3, in full, reads CSANSGAPHNSPLHF.

This clone has at least ten counts. The read is 3 residues too short to cover the CDR3 end, so that end is filled in from the germline J gene. The chain employs TRBV19 and TRBJ2-5; the match to TRBD2 covers 8 bases. Germline V gene lookup returns CDR1 LNHDA and CDR2 SQIVND (reference sequence). The trim removed 4 bases at V and 5 bases at J, leaving 6 bases unmatched. The CDR3 consists of 14 residues. CDR3 DNA, as far as it was read: TGTGCCAGTAGTACCGGAGCGGGAGTGGAGACC. It is translated as CASSTGAGVET. The entire CDR3 is CASSTGAGVETQYF.

This clone was observed many times. CDR3 sequence: CASSPPSGSYEQYF. The sequenced part of the CDR3 DNA is TGTGCCAGCTCACCACCGAGCGGGAGCTACGAG. J is TRBJ2-7 and V is TRBV18; 8 bases map to TRBD2. The missing CDR3 end, 3 residues past where the read stops, is filled in from the germline J gene. Per germline, CDR1 KGHSH and CDR2 LQKENI. V trimming: 0 bases; J trimming: 3 bases; junction bases outside the gene matches: 1. The CDR3 runs to 14 residues.

This clone was recorded at least ten times. The CDR3 loop reads CASSTSPRGAADTQYF. Incomplete CDR3 DNA: TGTGCCAGCTCAACAAGTCCCAGGGGCGCAGCAGATACG. The chain employs TRBV18 and TRBJ2-3; D is perhaps TRBD1 (6 bases). The observed sequence ends 3 residues before the CDR3 terminus, with the missing tail filled in from the germline J gene. The V gene's germline CDR1 is KGHSH and CDR2 LQKENI. V gave up 5 bases and J gave up 4 bases, with 19 bases separating them. The CDR3 covers 16 residues.

This clone was seen many times. The missing CDR3 end, 3 residues past where the read stops, is filled in from the germline J gene. The V gene is TRBV10-1, the J gene TRBJ2-2; TRBD1 matches at 10 bases. The CDR3 has 16 amino acids. Trimming took 2 bases from V and 3 from J; bases not matched to a gene: 3. CDR1 and CDR2 (germline): WNHNN, SYGVQD (reference sequence). The part of the CDR3 DNA that was read is TGCGCCAGCAGTGAGGACAGGGGGCTGGACACCGGGGAG. As protein: CASSEDRGLDTGE. Given in full, the CDR3 is CASSEDRGLDTGELFF.